A selection of T cell receptor beta chains follows, all from one sample in a study of blood T cell repertoires in COVID-19. Measured with immunoSEQ multiplex PCR; TCRdb has only the in-frame clones, and not every one. The data contain roughly 240,000 clones, 65% to 90% of them singletons. Input material: PBMCs or T cells enriched from blood (not recorded which). The receptors originated from a woman between 50 and 59 years old with acute COVID-19. The CDR3 runs from the conserved cysteine through the conserved F or W.

TRBV11-1	TRBJ2-5	CASSEQRQETQYF
TRBV5-1	TRBJ1-1	CASSVRTGNTEAFF
TRBV9	TRBJ1-2	CASSVEGREGGYTF
TRBV15	TRBJ1-5	CATSRDRGNQPQHF
TRBV30	TRBJ1-5	CAWSEGTHSNQPQHF
TRBV12-3/TRBV12-4	TRBJ1-2	CASSLLTDYGYTF
TRBV5-6	TRBJ1-4	CASSLSTGSYTLFF
TRBV5-6	TRBJ2-7	CASSEAAYEQYF
TRBV6-5	TRBJ2-7	CASSRTGVSYEQYF
TRBV4-1	TRBJ1-2	CASSPGGGTSYYGYTF
TRBV10-1	TRBJ1-1	CASSGHPNTEAFF
TRBV4-1	TRBJ1-4	CASRFVQGADNEKLFF
TRBV2	TRBJ2-5	CASSGGELAVPQETQYF
TRBV6-5	TRBJ1-6	CASTEGQGRSPLHF
TRBV7-8	TRBJ2-2	CASSIGQGGSTGELFF
TRBV7-9	TRBJ2-3	CASSSPGTDTQYF
TRBV10-3	TRBJ2-5	CAISEWGLQETQYF
TRBV14	TRBJ2-1	CASSKSGTGSNEQFF
TRBV6-6	TRBJ2-7	CASTLGQGGAYEQYF
TRBV30	TRBJ1-2	CAWTVGGFYGYTF
TRBV27	TRBJ2-6	CASSLGRGPPGANVLTF
TRBV2	TRBJ1-5	CASRQGVHQPQHF
TRBV11-3	TRBJ1-2	CASSSGTGVGYTF
TRBV7-2	TRBJ1-2	CASSKRRQGGDGYTF
TRBV6-1	TRBJ1-2	CASSEWRGINYGYTF
TRBV19	TRBJ1-5	CASSMGQESNQPQHF
TRBV6-2/TRBV6-3	TRBJ2-4	CASSYGGGRNIQYF
TRBV2	TRBJ1-2	CASSDVGGVPGGTF
TRBV20-1	TRBJ1-4	CSAVKREKLFF
TRBV30	TRBJ1-1	CAWRVGGDTEAFF
TRBV3-1/TRBV3-2	TRBJ1-6	CASSPRDRGDNSPLHF
TRBV19	TRBJ1-1	CASSIGDIEAFF
TRBV27	TRBJ2-7	CASSLGPPDRDEQYF
TRBV19	TRBJ1-4	CVSSPIGGENEKLFF
TRBV6-5	TRBJ1-1	CASSYSLLNTEAFF
TRBV4-3	TRBJ1-2	CASSLATTGTGSYGYTF
TRBV11-2	TRBJ1-2	CASSLGGGQGRDGYTF
TRBV19	TRBJ2-1	CASSGVSRAADEQFF
TRBV18	TRBJ1-6	CASSREGDNSPLHF
TRBV19	TRBJ1-1	CASSILGGVGNTEAFF
TRBV6-5	TRBJ1-1	CASRGWGGNTEAFF
TRBV21-1	TRBJ1-2	CASRGDRINYGYTF
TRBV19	TRBJ2-2	CASSIGGPDTGELFF
TRBV7-9	TRBJ1-1	CASSLEALLSGTEAFF
TRBV30	TRBJ1-1	CAWTGHFYTEAFF
TRBV7-2	TRBJ2-1	CASSLVGGYNEQFF
TRBV6-5	TRBJ1-2	CASRKQGSNYGYTF
TRBV2	TRBJ1-1	CASIDGRGRTEAFF
TRBV7-7	TRBJ2-7	CASSLTGSGEQYF
TRBV19	TRBJ1-2	CASLTPPGQGDYGYTF
TRBV27	TRBJ1-1	CASSSSGYRDTEAFF
TRBV15	TRBJ2-5	CATSQPQNGAETQYF
TRBV25-1	TRBJ1-5	CASSEGPGGNQPQHF